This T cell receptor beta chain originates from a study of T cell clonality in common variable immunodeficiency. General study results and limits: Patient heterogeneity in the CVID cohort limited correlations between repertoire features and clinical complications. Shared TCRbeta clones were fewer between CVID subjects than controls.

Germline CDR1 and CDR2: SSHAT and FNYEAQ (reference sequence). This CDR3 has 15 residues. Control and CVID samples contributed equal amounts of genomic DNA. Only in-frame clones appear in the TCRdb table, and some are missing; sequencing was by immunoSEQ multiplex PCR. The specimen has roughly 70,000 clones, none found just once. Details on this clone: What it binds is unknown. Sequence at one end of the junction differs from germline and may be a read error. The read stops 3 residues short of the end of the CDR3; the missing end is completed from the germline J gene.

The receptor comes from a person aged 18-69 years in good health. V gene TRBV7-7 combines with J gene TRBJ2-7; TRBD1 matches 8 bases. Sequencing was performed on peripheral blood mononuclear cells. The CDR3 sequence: CASSRGQGEWYEQYF. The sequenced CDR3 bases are TGTGCTAGCAGTCGAGGACAGGGAGAATGGTACGAG.